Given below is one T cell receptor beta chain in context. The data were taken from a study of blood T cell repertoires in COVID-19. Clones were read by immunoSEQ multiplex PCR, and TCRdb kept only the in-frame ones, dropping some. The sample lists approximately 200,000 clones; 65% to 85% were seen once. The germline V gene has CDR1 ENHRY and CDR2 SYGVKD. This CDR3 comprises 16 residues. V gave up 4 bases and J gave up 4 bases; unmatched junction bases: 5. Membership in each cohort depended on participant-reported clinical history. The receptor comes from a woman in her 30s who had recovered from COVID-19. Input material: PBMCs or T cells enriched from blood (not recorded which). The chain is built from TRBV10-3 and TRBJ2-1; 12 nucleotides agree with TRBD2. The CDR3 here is CAISGTSGIKYNEQFF. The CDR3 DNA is TGTGCCATCAGTGGGACTAGCGGGATCAAATACAATGAGCAGTTCTTC.